A single sample gave rise to the 16 T cell receptor beta chains below, sequenced in a study of T cell repertoires in cytomegalovirus infection. TCRdb recomputed calls from the reads with MiXCR, one row per CDR3 protein. The sample contains fewer than 1,000,000 distinct CDR3 sequences, 30% to 40% of which appear only once. No antigens are known for them. The sequencing here drew on cultured CD8+ T cells from PBMCs, taken from culture after CMV antigen stimulation. The receptor source for this set is a human donor in good health (CMV status not recorded). Some clones in this sample may be carry-over from other donors' samples.

The V and J genes are TRBV7-9 and TRBJ2-1; D perhaps matches TRBD2 (6 bases). The CDR3 is 13 residues long. The V and J ends lost 8 bases and 10 bases respectively, with 18 bases between them. The germline V gene encodes CDR1 SEHNR and CDR2 FQNEAQ (reference sequence). As DNA, the CDR3 is TGTGCCAGCCTGCCGCCGGGGGTGGTCGAGCAGTTCTTC. It yields the protein CASLPPGVVEQFF.

Many counts were recorded for this clonotype. The V and J genes are TRBV7-2 and TRBJ2-7, with 8 bases aligning to TRBD2. V dropped 5 bases and J dropped 3; count of bases not matched to a gene: 9. In germline, CDR1 is SGHTA, CDR2 FQGNSA. The CDR3 contains 15 residues. The CDR3: CASSPLGGGFYEQYF. CDR3 nucleotides: TGTGCCAGCAGCCCACTCGGCGGGGGGTTCTACGAGCAGTACTTC.

The table lists this clonotype with many counts. This sequence joins TRBV6-5 and TRBJ2-2; possibly TRBD2 for D (7 bases). The V and J ends lost 2 bases and 5 bases respectively, with 9 bases between them. The CDR3 totals 14 residues. CDR1 and CDR2 (germline): MNHEY, SVGAGI. The CDR3 nucleotides read TGTGCCAGCAGTTACAGGGGGGGGACCGGGGAGCTGTTTTTT. Translated, it gives CASSYRGGTGELFF.

The chain has TRBV20-1 and TRBJ1-5; TRBD1 aligns across 10 bases. The CDR3 length is 18 residues. V lost 0 bases, J lost 2 bases, and 10 bases stayed unmatched. Germline V gene data show CDR1 as DFQATT and CDR2 as SNEGSKA (reference sequence). The chain's CDR3 is CSARDWTGGRLGNQPQHF. In DNA, the CDR3 is TGCAGTGCTAGAGATTGGACAGGGGGGCGCTTGGGCAATCAGCCCCAGCATTTT.

This clonotype was observed a few times. The rearrangement links TRBV14 to TRBJ1-2; 7 nucleotides align to TRBD1. CDR1 is SGHDN and CDR2 is FVKESK in the germline V gene. With V trimmed by 5 bases and J by 4 bases, 7 bases remained unmatched. The CDR3 loop spans 14 amino acids. The CDR3 is CASSARGQGYGYTF. The CDR3 DNA is TGTGCCAGCAGCGCAAGGGGGCAGGGCTATGGCTACACCTTC.

This chain joins TRBV7-9 and TRBJ1-6, with D unresolved. The CDR3 spans 13 residues. Germline V gene sequence: CDR1 SEHNR, CDR2 FQNEAQ (reference sequence). The ends were cut back, 8 bases at V and 6 bases at J, with 11 bases in the middle. Here the CDR3 DNA reads TGTGCCAGCTCTCGGGAGGGTAATTCACCCCTCCACTTT. Residues: CASSREGNSPLHF.

The DNA of the CDR3 is TGTGCCAGCAGTGAAGCAACCGGGACAGCAGCCTACGAGCAGTACTTC. It codes for CASSEATGTAAYEQYF. The chain uses TRBV2 and TRBJ2-7; 7 positions match TRBD1. The CDR3 consists of 16 residues. The J segment lost 2 bases and the V segment lost 0 bases, leaving 7 bases of the junction unmatched. From germline, CDR1 is SNHLY and CDR2 FYNNEI.

This clonotype has a handful of counts. This rearrangement joins TRBV12-3 or TRBV12-4 to TRBJ1-2; D is perhaps TRBD1 (5 bases). This CDR3 comprises 15 residues. Trimming stripped 3 bases from V and 0 bases from J, with 11 bases between. CDR3 DNA: TGTGCCAGCAGTTTTTCCGACAGCCCTAACTATGGCTACACCTTC. Its translation is CASSFSDSPNYGYTF.

The gene calls are TRBV14 and TRBJ1-1; maybe TRBD1 (6 bases). This CDR3 region has 15 residues. Trimming left V 4 bases short and J 1 base short, with 13 bases between. Germline V gene data show CDR1 as SGHDN and CDR2 as FVKESK. CDR3 protein: CASSPWDTSNTEAFF. The CDR3 DNA sequence: TGTGCCAGCAGCCCTTGGGACACCTCGAACACTGAAGCTTTCTTT. The variable domain in full, with the rest retrieved from reference TRBV14 and TRBJ1-1, is EAGVTQFPSHSVIEKGQTVTLRCDPISGHDNLYWYRRVMGKEIKFLLHFVKESKQDESGMPNNRFLAERTGGTYSTLKVQPAELEDSGVYFCASSPWDTSNTEAFFGQGTRLTVV.

This clonotype was detected a few times. The V and J genes are TRBV6-2 or TRBV6-3 and TRBJ2-5; 10 positions match TRBD2. Germline CDR1 reads MNHEY; CDR2 reads SVGEGT. The CDR3 loop spans 14 amino acids. V shed 7 bases, J shed 9 bases, and the junction held 11 bases outside the gene matches. CDR3 bases: TGTGCCAGCAACCTAGCGGGGGAAAAAGGCGCCCAGTACTTC. Its translation is CASNLAGEKGAQYF.

This clonotype has a count of ten or more. V usage is TRBV7-8 and J usage is TRBJ2-3; 10 bases fit TRBD2. In germline, CDR1 is SGHVS, CDR2 FQNEAQ. V was pared by 3 bases and J by 2 bases, with 5 bases of the junction left unmatched. The CDR3 runs to 16 residues. The CDR3 region is CASSFDSGGFTDTQYF. For the CDR3, the DNA is TGTGCCAGCAGCTTTGATAGCGGGGGGTTCACAGATACGCAGTATTTT.

This clonotype was counted only a few times. The chain combines TRBV15 with TRBJ2-2; the D gene is possibly TRBD1 (6 bases). Trimming took 0 bases from V and 2 from J, leaving 13 bases between them. The germline CDR1 and CDR2 sequences are LNHNV and YYDKDF (reference sequence). This CDR3 comprises 17 residues. DNA of the CDR3: TGTGCCACCAGCAGAGATACCGGGACAACTAACACCGGGGAGCTGTTTTTT. Amino acid sequence: CATSRDTGTTNTGELFF.

This clonotype showed up many times. The chain employs TRBV7-6 and TRBJ2-2; tentatively, D is TRBD2 (5 bases). V was clipped by 0 bases and J by 3 bases, with 8 bases between them. CDR3 length: 15 residues. CDR1 and CDR2 from the germline V gene are SGHVS and FNYEAQ. The DNA for the CDR3 is TGTGCCAGCAGCTTAGCGGAGGTGGACACCGGGGAGCTGTTTTTT. It yields the protein CASSLAEVDTGELFF.

The rearrangement joins TRBV29-1 to TRBJ2-1; 8 bases line up with TRBD1. V shed 4 bases and J 14 bases; nucleotides not matched to a gene: 4. This CDR3 has 10 amino acids. Germline V CDR1 and CDR2: SQVTM, ANQGSEA. In DNA, the CDR3 is TGCAGCGTTGTTTCAGGGGGCAAGTTCTTC. It yields the protein CSVVSGGKFF.

This clonotype turned up a few times. This chain joins TRBV20-1 and TRBJ2-1; 12 bases map to TRBD2. V was clipped by 6 bases and J by 6 bases; unmatched bases: 6. There are 14 residues in the CDR3. Per the germline V gene, CDR1 is DFQATT and CDR2 is SNEGSKA (reference sequence). Written as DNA, the CDR3 is TGCAGTGCCGACCTAGCGGGGGGGCCCAATGAGCAGTTCTTC. It yields the protein CSADLAGGPNEQFF.

This clonotype was picked up many times. V gene TRBV6-4 combines with J gene TRBJ2-1; 7 bases line up with TRBD2. Trimming cost V 0 bases and J 2 bases; bases outside gene matches: 4. CDR1 and CDR2 from the germline V gene are MRHNA and SNTAGT. This CDR3 contains 16 residues. The CDR3 loop is CASSDSTGGAYNEQFF. The CDR3 coding sequence is TGTGCCAGCAGTGACTCGACTGGGGGGGCCTACAATGAGCAGTTCTTC.